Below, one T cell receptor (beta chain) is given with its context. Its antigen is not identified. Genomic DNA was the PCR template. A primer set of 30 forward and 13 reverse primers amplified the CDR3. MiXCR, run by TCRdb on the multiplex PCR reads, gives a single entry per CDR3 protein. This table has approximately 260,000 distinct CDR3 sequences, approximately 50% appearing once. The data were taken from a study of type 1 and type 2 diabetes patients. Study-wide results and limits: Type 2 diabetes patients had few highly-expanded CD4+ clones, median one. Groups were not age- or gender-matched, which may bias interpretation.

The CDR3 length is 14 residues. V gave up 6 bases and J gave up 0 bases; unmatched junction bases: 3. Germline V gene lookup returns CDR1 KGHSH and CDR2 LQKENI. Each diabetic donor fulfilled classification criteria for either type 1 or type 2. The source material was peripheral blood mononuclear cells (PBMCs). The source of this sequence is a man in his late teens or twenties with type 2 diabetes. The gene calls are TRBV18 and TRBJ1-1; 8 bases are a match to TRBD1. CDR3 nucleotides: TGTGCCAGCTCCCGACAGGGGATGAACACTGAAGCTTTCTTT. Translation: CASSRQGMNTEAFF.